The 11 T cell receptor beta chains given below trace back to one sample, sequenced in a study of Graves' ophthalmopathy and Graves' hyperthyroidism. The sequenced template was RNA, covering the TCR beta CDR3 region. HTBI-primed first-round RT-PCR preceded second-round multiplex PCR. A single record per CDR3 protein comes from TCRdb applying MiXCR to the multiplex PCR reads. The data hold over a million distinct CDR3 sequences, with less than 45% observed a single time. Sequencing was carried out using peripheral blood or thyroid tissue (not recorded which). These receptors all come from an adult man with Graves' hyperthyroidism.

This clonotype was counted a few times. The V gene is TRBV12-3 or TRBV12-4, the J gene TRBJ1-1; possibly TRBD1 for D (6 bases). Trimming left V 6 bases short and J 4 bases short, with 15 bases between. The CDR3 has 14 amino acids. The DNA of the CDR3 is TGTGCCAGCAGCCCCACAGGGAGGGTCACTGAAGCTTTCTTT. This codes for CASSPTGRVTEAFF.

V usage is TRBV6-5 and J usage is TRBJ1-1; D is undetermined. Germline V gives CDR1 MNHEY, CDR2 SVGAGI. Trimming cost V 6 bases and J 1 base, with 9 bases left between them. The CDR3 covers 13 residues. CDR3 loop: CASSRLENTEAFF. CDR3 DNA sequence: TGTGCCAGCAGCCGACTAGAGAACACTGAAGCTTTCTTT.

V gene TRBV12-3 or TRBV12-4 combines with J gene TRBJ2-2, with 12 bases matching TRBD2. V lost 6 bases and J lost 6; bases outside the gene matches: 5. The CDR3 is made up of 15 amino acids. CDR3 DNA sequence: TGTGCCAGCAGGAGACTAGCGGGAGCGGCCGGGGAGCTGTTTTTT. Translation: CASRRLAGAAGELFF.

As for this clonotype: A much bigger clone sits one base away, suggesting this may be a read error. The CDR3 does not end in the conserved phenylalanine or tryptophan, so this is likely a read error. The rearrangement links TRBV7-8 to TRBJ2-7; no clear D gene. Germline V gene lookup returns CDR1 SGHVS and CDR2 FQNEAQ. Trimming cost V 9 bases and J 4 bases, with 16 bases left between them. The CDR3 totals 13 residues. In DNA, the CDR3 is TGTGCCAGTAGGAGAACACCGGAATACGAGCAGTACTCC. Amino acid sequence: CASRRTPEYEQYS.

This clonotype was observed at least ten times. The chain carries TRBV7-7 and TRBJ2-7; 7 bases map to TRBD1. Trimming cost V 5 bases and J 6 bases; bases outside gene matches: 7. Germline CDR1 is SSHAT and CDR2 is FNYEAQ (reference sequence). This CDR3 has 13 amino acids. Here the CDR3 reads CASSPTGAGEQYF. The CDR3 DNA reads TGTGCCAGCAGCCCTACAGGGGCGGGCGAGCAGTACTTC.

This clonotype has a count of ten or more. This rearrangement joins TRBV7-7 to TRBJ2-2; TRBD2 matches at 8 bases. The CDR3 sequence is 15 residues long. V was pared by 3 bases and J by 2 bases, with 2 bases of the junction left unmatched. In germline, CDR1 is SSHAT, CDR2 FNYEAQ (reference sequence). This chain's CDR3 is CASSLSGGNTGELFF. CDR3 nucleotides: TGTGCCAGCAGCTTGAGCGGGGGTAACACCGGGGAGCTGTTTTTT.

This clonotype appeared a few times. The chain has TRBV5-1 and TRBJ1-2; perhaps TRBD1 as D (5 bases). Trimming removed 1 base from V and 4 bases from J, with 14 bases in between. Germline CDR1 is SGHRS and CDR2 is YFSETQ. There are 15 residues in the CDR3. CDR3 loop: CASSLSAQGTYGYTF. Here the CDR3 DNA reads TGCGCCAGCAGCTTGTCGGCTCAGGGAACCTATGGCTACACCTTC.

The gene calls are TRBV28 and TRBJ2-7; TRBD1 matches at 10 bases. Looked up from germline, CDR1 is MDHEN and CDR2 is SYDVKM. The CDR3 runs to 14 residues. The V segment lost 7 bases and the J segment 4 bases; nucleotides outside the gene matches: 7. DNA for the CDR3: TGTGCCAGCATCTCTCGGGACAGGGGATACGAGCAGTACTTC. Its translation: CASISRDRGYEQYF.

This clonotype was found many times. V is TRBV15 and J is TRBJ2-7; D remains ambiguous. V shed 8 bases and J shed 5 bases, with 16 bases lying between them. This CDR3 spans 13 amino acids. The germline CDR1 and CDR2 sequences are LNHNV and YYDKDF (reference sequence). The DNA of the CDR3 is TGTGCCACCGGGCCGCCTCGCTTCAACGAGCAGTACTTC. This sequence encodes CATGPPRFNEQYF.

This clonotype has just a few counts. This sequence joins TRBV11-2 and TRBJ2-7; the D is unclear. Trimming removed 1 base from V and 2 bases from J, with 12 bases in between. There are 15 residues in the CDR3. Germline CDR1 is SGHAT and CDR2 is FQNNGV. DNA for the CDR3: TGTGCCAGCAGCTTAGCCCAAGACTCAACCTACGAGCAGTACTTC. Its translation is CASSLAQDSTYEQYF.

This chain links TRBV11-1 with TRBJ1-4; D is unclear. The CDR3 has 16 amino acids. Trimming cost V 3 bases and J 6 bases, with 17 bases left between them. The germline CDR1 and CDR2 sequences are SGHAT and FQDESV (reference sequence). The CDR3 spells CASSLVGLLGDEKLFF. CDR3 sequence (DNA): TGTGCCAGCAGCTTGGTTGGACTCCTTGGGGATGAAAAACTGTTTTTT.